These T cell receptor beta chains were read from a single sample in a study of cytomegalovirus exposure and HLA in healthy donors. The table came from immunoSEQ multiplex PCR; TCRdb's copy has only in-frame clones and leaves some out. Of under 200,000 clones in the sample, 68% were seen once. Sequencing was carried out using PBMCs. These receptors originate from a man aged 45-60 years in good health and CMV-seronegative. Each CDR3 is given with its conserved first and last residue. The D gene is left open where the match is weak. Size is stated for part of the rows, as once, few or many counts, or as a class when the clone is expanded.

V gene: TRBV7-3
D gene: TRBD1
clone size: NA
J gene: TRBJ1-2
CDR3 DNA: TGTGCCAGCAGCGCAGGACAGGCGGATGGCTACACCTTC
CDR3 protein: CASSAGQADGYTF

V gene: TRBV29-1
D gene: NA
clone size: NA
J gene: TRBJ1-5
CDR3 DNA: TGCAGCGTTGTAGACGGTAGCAATCAGCCCCAGCATTTT
CDR3 protein: CSVVDGSNQPQHF

V gene: TRBV2
D gene: TRBD1
clone size: NA
J gene: TRBJ2-1
CDR3 DNA: TGTGCCAGCAGTGAACCCTTGGCAGGGGGCCCCTACAATGAGCAGTTCTTC
CDR3 protein: CASSEPLAGGPYNEQFF

V gene: TRBV6-1
D gene: NA
clone size: NA
J gene: TRBJ1-1
CDR3 DNA: TGTGCCAGCAGCTTTACAGAGAACACTGAAGCTTTCTTT
CDR3 protein: CASSFTENTEAFF

V gene: TRBV7-9
D gene: TRBD1
clone size: NA
J gene: TRBJ2-5
CDR3 DNA: TGTGCCAGCAGCTCCACCGGGACAGGGACCCAAGAGACCCAGTACTTC
CDR3 protein: CASSSTGTGTQETQYF

V gene: TRBV5-6
D gene: NA
clone size: NA
J gene: TRBJ1-2
CDR3 DNA: TGTGCCAGCAGCCTCCGGCCCCGGCAGGGGACCTATGGCTACACCTTC
CDR3 protein: CASSLRPRQGTYGYTF

V gene: TRBV4-2
D gene: NA
clone size: NA
J gene: TRBJ2-3
CDR3 DNA: TGTGCCAGCAGCCAAGACGGGAGCACAGATACGCAGTATTTT
CDR3 protein: CASSQDGSTDTQYF

V gene: TRBV10-1
D gene: NA
clone size: NA
J gene: TRBJ2-7
CDR3 DNA: TGCGCCAGCAGCGAGCAGGGATCCTACGAGCAGTACTTC
CDR3 protein: CASSEQGSYEQYF

V gene: TRBV7-6
D gene: NA
clone size: once
J gene: TRBJ1-1
CDR3 DNA: TGTGCCAGCAGCTTATCAGGGAACACTGAAGCTTTCTTT
CDR3 protein: CASSLSGNTEAFF

V gene: TRBV7-8
D gene: NA
clone size: NA
J gene: TRBJ1-5
CDR3 DNA: TGTGCCAGCAGCCACCCCCCGAGGGGGAGCAATCAGCCCCAGCATTTT
CDR3 protein: CASSHPPRGSNQPQHF

V gene: TRBV6-5
D gene: NA
clone size: few
J gene: TRBJ2-3
CDR3 DNA: TGTGCCAGCAATTCCGGCCCAGGGTTCGCAGATACGCAGTATTTT
CDR3 protein: CASNSGPGFADTQYF

V gene: TRBV4-3
D gene: NA
clone size: NA
J gene: TRBJ1-2
CDR3 DNA: TGCGCCAGCAGCCAAGATGGACGGGGAGACTATCGGTACTACACCTTC
CDR3 protein: CASSQDGRGDYRYYTF

V gene: TRBV6-1
D gene: NA
clone size: NA
J gene: TRBJ1-3
CDR3 DNA: TGTGCCAGCAGCTTACGGCCCCACCAGGGTAACACCATATATTTT
CDR3 protein: CASSLRPHQGNTIYF

V gene: TRBV6-1
D gene: NA
clone size: once
J gene: TRBJ1-6
CDR3 DNA: TGTGCCAGCAGTGAAAGAGGGTCCGGTTCACCCCTCCACTTT
CDR3 protein: CASSERGSGSPLHF

V gene: TRBV6-5
D gene: NA
clone size: NA
J gene: TRBJ1-1
CDR3 DNA: TGTGCCAGCACATCGGGGAGCTACACTGAAGCTTTCTTT
CDR3 protein: CASTSGSYTEAFF

V gene: TRBV5-1
D gene: TRBD2
clone size: few
J gene: TRBJ2-1
CDR3 DNA: TGCGCCAGCAGCCCGAGCGGGGGGACCTACAATGAGCAGTTCTTC
CDR3 protein: CASSPSGGTYNEQFF

V gene: TRBV11-2
D gene: NA
clone size: NA
J gene: TRBJ2-3
CDR3 DNA: TGTGCCAGCACCTCTCGGACTTTCGTAGATACGCAGTATTTT
CDR3 protein: CASTSRTFVDTQYF

V gene: TRBV2
D gene: NA
clone size: NA
J gene: TRBJ2-5
CDR3 DNA: TGTGCCAGCAGCCTCCGGCAAGAGACCCAGTACTTC
CDR3 protein: CASSLRQETQYF

V gene: TRBV10-1
D gene: NA
clone size: NA
J gene: TRBJ2-1
CDR3 DNA: TGCGCCAGCAGTGAGTCGGAGGTAGCAGTCAATGAGCAGTTCTTC
CDR3 protein: CASSESEVAVNEQFF

V gene: TRBV9
D gene: TRBD1
clone size: NA
J gene: TRBJ1-2
CDR3 DNA: TGTGCCAGCGCCGTGGACAGGGTTAACTATGGCTACACCTTC
CDR3 protein: CASAVDRVNYGYTF

V gene: TRBV6-5
D gene: TRBD1
clone size: NA
J gene: TRBJ2-1
CDR3 DNA: TGTGCCAGCAGCCGAGGGGGCACCCCGTACAATGAGCAGTTCTTC
CDR3 protein: CASSRGGTPYNEQFF

V gene: TRBV28
D gene: NA
clone size: NA
J gene: TRBJ2-4
CDR3 DNA: TGTGCCAGCAGTTTCCGAGGGTTTGGGGAAAACATTCAGTACTTC
CDR3 protein: CASSFRGFGENIQYF

V gene: TRBV10-3
D gene: NA
clone size: once
J gene: TRBJ2-1
CDR3 DNA: TGTGCCATCAGTGACCCCGACAGGAGACACTCCTACAATGAGCAGTTCTTC
CDR3 protein: CAISDPDRRHSYNEQFF

V gene: TRBV7-2
D gene: NA
clone size: once
J gene: TRBJ2-3
CDR3 DNA: TGTGCCCACGCGGGGAACCCCACAGATACGCAGTATTTT
CDR3 protein: CAHAGNPTDTQYF

V gene: TRBV6-5
D gene: NA
clone size: NA
J gene: TRBJ2-7
CDR3 DNA: TGTGCCAGCAGTTACACAGGGAGCACCGCCTACGAGCAGTACTTC
CDR3 protein: CASSYTGSTAYEQYF

V gene: TRBV9
D gene: TRBD1
clone size: NA
J gene: TRBJ1-2
CDR3 DNA: TGTGCCAGCAGCCCTCAGGGGGCCTCTAACTATGGCTACACCTTC
CDR3 protein: CASSPQGASNYGYTF

V gene: TRBV27
D gene: TRBD2
clone size: NA
J gene: TRBJ2-2
CDR3 DNA: TGTGCCAGCAGTTTTTCCGGGGGGGCGCCCGGGGAGCTGTTTTTT
CDR3 protein: CASSFSGGAPGELFF

V gene: TRBV7-9
D gene: NA
clone size: NA
J gene: TRBJ2-2
CDR3 DNA: TGTGCCAGCAGCCTACTACAAGCGAACACCGGGGAGCTGTTTTTT
CDR3 protein: CASSLLQANTGELFF

V gene: TRBV5-1
D gene: TRBD1
clone size: NA
J gene: TRBJ2-5
CDR3 DNA: TGCGCCAGCAGCGTCAACAGGGGTCAAGAGACCCAGTACTTC
CDR3 protein: CASSVNRGQETQYF

V gene: TRBV5-8
D gene: NA
clone size: NA
J gene: TRBJ2-7
CDR3 DNA: TGTGCCAGCAGCATGAGGGCCCGAATAATCTCCTCCTACGAGCAGTACTTC
CDR3 protein: CASSMRARIISSYEQYF

V gene: TRBV6-6
D gene: NA
clone size: NA
J gene: TRBJ1-1
CDR3 DNA: TGTGCCAGCACCCCGGGCGACAGCGGGCACACTGAAGCTTTCTTT
CDR3 protein: CASTPGDSGHTEAFF

V gene: TRBV5-6
D gene: TRBD2
clone size: NA
J gene: TRBJ2-2
CDR3 DNA: TGTGCCAGCAGCTCGCCGATGGGGGGGGCCGGGGAGCTGTTTTTT
CDR3 protein: CASSSPMGGAGELFF

V gene: TRBV5-8
D gene: TRBD1
clone size: NA
J gene: TRBJ1-2
CDR3 DNA: TGTGCCAGCAGCTTGGGAGTGGACAGGTATAACTATGGCTACACCTTC
CDR3 protein: CASSLGVDRYNYGYTF

V gene: TRBV10-2
D gene: NA
clone size: NA
J gene: TRBJ1-1
CDR3 DNA: TGCGCCAGCAGTGCTCAGGTGAACACTGAAGCTTTCTTT
CDR3 protein: CASSAQVNTEAFF

V gene: TRBV28
D gene: NA
clone size: few
J gene: TRBJ1-5
CDR3 DNA: TGTGCCAGCAGCCAGGGACATAGCAATCAGCCCCAGCATTTT
CDR3 protein: CASSQGHSNQPQHF

V gene: TRBV7-2
D gene: NA
clone size: once
J gene: TRBJ1-1
CDR3 DNA: TGTGCCAGCAGCTTAGAGAGGGAAGCTTTCTTT
CDR3 protein: CASSLEREAFF

V gene: TRBV4-3
D gene: TRBD2
clone size: once
J gene: TRBJ2-1
CDR3 DNA: TGCGCCAGCAGCCAGGGCACTACCGGGGGGGCCAATGAGCAGTTCTTC
CDR3 protein: CASSQGTTGGANEQFF

V gene: TRBV25-1
D gene: TRBD1
clone size: NA
J gene: TRBJ2-7
CDR3 DNA: TGTGCCAGCAGGGAACAGGGGTTCAACAACGAGCAGTACTTC
CDR3 protein: CASREQGFNNEQYF

V gene: TRBV18
D gene: TRBD1
clone size: NA
J gene: TRBJ2-7
CDR3 DNA: TGTGCCAGCTCACCACAAACAGGGGGCGGGTACGAGCAGTACTTC
CDR3 protein: CASSPQTGGGYEQYF

V gene: TRBV4-3
D gene: TRBD1
clone size: NA
J gene: TRBJ2-1
CDR3 DNA: TGCGCCAGCAGCCAAGATCAGGGACAGTCCTACAATGAGCAGTTCTTC
CDR3 protein: CASSQDQGQSYNEQFF

V gene: TRBV27
D gene: TRBD2
clone size: NA
J gene: TRBJ2-1
CDR3 DNA: TGTGCCAGCAGTTTATTAGGGCAGGTTGGGGGACTAGCGTACAATGAGCAGTTCTTC
CDR3 protein: CASSLLGQVGGLAYNEQFF

V gene: TRBV19
D gene: TRBD1
clone size: NA
J gene: TRBJ2-5
CDR3 DNA: TGTGCCAGTAGTCTCGACAGGGAAGAGACCCAGTACTTC
CDR3 protein: CASSLDREETQYF

V gene: TRBV4-1
D gene: TRBD1
clone size: once
J gene: TRBJ2-1
CDR3 DNA: TGCGCCAGCAGCCACCCGACCCCAAGGACAGGGCGAAGCTCCTACAATGAGCAGTTCTTC
CDR3 protein: CASSHPTPRTGRSSYNEQFF

V gene: TRBV6-5
D gene: NA
clone size: NA
J gene: TRBJ2-1
CDR3 DNA: TGTGCCAGCAGTTACATGGGGGCGCGGAATGAGCAGTTCTTC
CDR3 protein: CASSYMGARNEQFF

V gene: TRBV6-5
D gene: TRBD1
clone size: NA
J gene: TRBJ1-1
CDR3 DNA: TGTGCCAGCAGTTACGCTCCGGGACAGCCTGAAGCTTTCTTT
CDR3 protein: CASSYAPGQPEAFF

V gene: TRBV6-1
D gene: NA
clone size: NA
J gene: TRBJ1-2
CDR3 DNA: TGTGCCAGCAGTTTGGACAGCTATGGCTACACCTTC
CDR3 protein: CASSLDSYGYTF

V gene: TRBV15
D gene: TRBD2
clone size: NA
J gene: TRBJ2-1
CDR3 DNA: TGTGCCACCAGCAGAGGGTCCGGGGGGGGCTCCTACAATGAGCAGTTCTTC
CDR3 protein: CATSRGSGGGSYNEQFF

V gene: TRBV18
D gene: NA
clone size: NA
J gene: TRBJ1-1
CDR3 DNA: TGTGCCAGCTCACTTTGGAGCAGGGAAGCTGAAGCTTTCTTT
CDR3 protein: CASSLWSREAEAFF

V gene: TRBV7-9
D gene: TRBD2
clone size: few
J gene: TRBJ2-5
CDR3 DNA: TGTGCCAGCAGTCGACTAGCGGGGGCCTTCGAGGGGACCCAGTACTTC
CDR3 protein: CASSRLAGAFEGTQYF

V gene: TRBV9
D gene: TRBD2
clone size: once
J gene: TRBJ2-1
CDR3 DNA: TGTGCCAGCAGCGTAGTACACGGGGGGGCAACGTACAATGAGCAGTTCTTC
CDR3 protein: CASSVVHGGATYNEQFF

V gene: TRBV28
D gene: TRBD1
clone size: few
J gene: TRBJ1-1
CDR3 DNA: TGTGCCAGCAGGGAGACGGGACAGGGTGAGGCTTTCTTT
CDR3 protein: CASRETGQGEAFF

V gene: TRBV6-5
D gene: NA
clone size: NA
J gene: TRBJ2-1
CDR3 DNA: TGTGCCAGCAGTCCTCAGGGGAGTGAGCAGTTCTTC
CDR3 protein: CASSPQGSEQFF

V gene: TRBV11-3
D gene: NA
clone size: NA
J gene: TRBJ2-1
CDR3 DNA: TGTGCCAGCAGCTTATCAGGGAACAACAATGAGCAGTTCTTC
CDR3 protein: CASSLSGNNNEQFF